This entry is about one T cell receptor (beta chain). Its target is unknown. This specimen belongs to a study of cytomegalovirus exposure and HLA in healthy donors. Study-level information: For the approximately 400 genotyped donors, more than 65% fell within the Caucasian-associated ancestry cluster.

Study-wide findings and caveats: Follow-up analysis seemed to connect common viral pathogens with several of the most significant clusters identified. A cluster of highly shared sequence variants was likely a sequencing artifact. HLA alleles showed associations with 16,951 TCR beta sequences in a later analysis, at a 0.05 false discovery rate.

With 60 Vbeta and 13 Jbeta primers, the PCR was carried out. Profiled with immunoSEQ multiplex PCR; TCRdb holds only in-frame clones, not every one. Among 90,000 to 100,000 clones listed, less than 70% were seen once. Trimming took 7 bases from V and 5 from J, leaving 17 bases between them. CDR3 length: 14 residues. CDR1 is MNHEY, CDR2 SVGAGI, per germline. This sequence joins TRBV6-5 and TRBJ1-1; D possibly corresponds to TRBD1 (5 bases). The receptor was derived from a female donor in good health and CMV-seronegative. The sequenced sample consisted of PBMCs. The CDR3 DNA reads TGTGCCAGCACCATGAGGCAGGGAGGGACTGAAGCTTTCTTT. Protein: CASTMRQGGTEAFF.